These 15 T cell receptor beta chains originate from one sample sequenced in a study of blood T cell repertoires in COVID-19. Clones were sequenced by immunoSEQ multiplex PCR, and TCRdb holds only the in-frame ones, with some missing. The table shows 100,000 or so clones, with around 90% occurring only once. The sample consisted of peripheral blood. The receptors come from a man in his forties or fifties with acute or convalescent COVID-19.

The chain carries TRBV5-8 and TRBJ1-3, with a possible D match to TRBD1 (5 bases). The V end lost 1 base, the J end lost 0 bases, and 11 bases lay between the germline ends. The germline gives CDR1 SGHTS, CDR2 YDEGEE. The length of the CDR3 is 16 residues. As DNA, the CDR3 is TGTGCCAGCAGCTTGAGGAGGGGTGCCTCTGGAAACACCATATATTTT. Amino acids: CASSLRRGASGNTIYF.

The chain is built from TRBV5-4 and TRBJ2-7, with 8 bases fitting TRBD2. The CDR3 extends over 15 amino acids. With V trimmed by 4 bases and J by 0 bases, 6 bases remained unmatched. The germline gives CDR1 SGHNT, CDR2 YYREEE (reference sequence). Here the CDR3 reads CASSLRGGPSYEQYF. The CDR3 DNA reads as TGTGCCAGCAGCCTCCGCGGGGGGCCCTCCTACGAGCAGTACTTC. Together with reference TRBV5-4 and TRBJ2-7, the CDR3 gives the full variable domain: ETGVTQSPTHLIKTRGQQVTLRCSSQSGHNTVSWYQQALGQGPQFIFQYYREEENGRGNFPPRFSGLQFPNYSSELNVNALELDDSALYLCASSLRGGPSYEQYFGPGTRLTVT.

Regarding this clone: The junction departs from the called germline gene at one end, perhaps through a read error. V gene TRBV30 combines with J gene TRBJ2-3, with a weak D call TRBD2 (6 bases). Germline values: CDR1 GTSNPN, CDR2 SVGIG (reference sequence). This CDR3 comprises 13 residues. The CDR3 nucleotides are TGTGCCTCGAGTAGCGGAAACACAGATACGCAGTATTTT. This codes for CASSSGNTDTQYF. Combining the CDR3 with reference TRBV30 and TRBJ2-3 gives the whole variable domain SQTIHQWPATLVQPVGSPLSLECTVEGTSNPNLYWYRQAAGRGLQLLFYSVGIGQISSEVPQNLSASRPQDRQFILSSKKLLLSDSGFYLCASSSGNTDTQYFGPGTRLTVL.

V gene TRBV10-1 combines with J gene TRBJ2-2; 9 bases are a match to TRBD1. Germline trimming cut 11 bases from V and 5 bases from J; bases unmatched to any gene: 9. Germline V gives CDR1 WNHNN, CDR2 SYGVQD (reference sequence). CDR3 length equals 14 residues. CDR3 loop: CAGSGTGLTGELFF. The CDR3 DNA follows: TGCGCCGGATCCGGGACAGGGTTAACCGGGGAGCTGTTTTTT.

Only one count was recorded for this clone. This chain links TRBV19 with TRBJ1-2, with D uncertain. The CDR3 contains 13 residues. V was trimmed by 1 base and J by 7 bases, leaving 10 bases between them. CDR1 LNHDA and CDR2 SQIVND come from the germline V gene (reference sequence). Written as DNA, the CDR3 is TGTGCCAGTAGTATAGCCGAAACGGGTGGCTACACCTTC. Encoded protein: CASSIAETGGYTF.

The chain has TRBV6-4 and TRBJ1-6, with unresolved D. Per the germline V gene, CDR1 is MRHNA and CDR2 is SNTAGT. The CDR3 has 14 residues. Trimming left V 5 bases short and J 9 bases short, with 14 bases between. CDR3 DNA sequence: TGTGCCAGCAGTCTCAAACTGGAGGGTTCACCCCTCCACTTT. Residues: CASSLKLEGSPLHF.

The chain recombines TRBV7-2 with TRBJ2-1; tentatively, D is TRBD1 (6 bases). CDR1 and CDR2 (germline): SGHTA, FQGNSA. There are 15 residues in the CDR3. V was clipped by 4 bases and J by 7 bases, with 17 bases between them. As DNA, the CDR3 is TGTGCCAGCAGCTGGCCTATGGGGGCTGGAAATGAGCAGTTCTTC. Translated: CASSWPMGAGNEQFF.

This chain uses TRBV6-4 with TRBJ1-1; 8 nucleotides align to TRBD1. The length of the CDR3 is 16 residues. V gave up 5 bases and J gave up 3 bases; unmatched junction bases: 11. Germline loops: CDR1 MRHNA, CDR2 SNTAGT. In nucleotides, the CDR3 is TGTGCCAGCAGTAAGGAGTTTAACAGGGGGGACACTGAAGCTTTCTTT. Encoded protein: CASSKEFNRGDTEAFF.

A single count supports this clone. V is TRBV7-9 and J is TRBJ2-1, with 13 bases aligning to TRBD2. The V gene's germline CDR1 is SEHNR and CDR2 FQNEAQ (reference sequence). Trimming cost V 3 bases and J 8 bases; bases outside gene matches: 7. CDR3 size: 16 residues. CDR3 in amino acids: CASSFLTSGGLDEQFF. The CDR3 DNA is TGTGCCAGCAGCTTCTTGACTAGCGGGGGGTTAGATGAGCAGTTCTTC.

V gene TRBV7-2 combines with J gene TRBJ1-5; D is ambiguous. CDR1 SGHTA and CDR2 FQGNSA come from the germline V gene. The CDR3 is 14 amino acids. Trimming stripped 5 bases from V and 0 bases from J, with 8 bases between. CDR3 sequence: CASSPGGSNQPQHF. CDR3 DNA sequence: TGTGCCAGCAGCCCGGGTGGTAGCAATCAGCCCCAGCATTTT.

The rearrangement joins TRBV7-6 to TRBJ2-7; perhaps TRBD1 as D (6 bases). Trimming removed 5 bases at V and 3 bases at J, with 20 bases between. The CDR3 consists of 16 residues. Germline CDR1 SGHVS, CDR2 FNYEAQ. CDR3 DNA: TGTGCCAGCAGCCGACAGGATTATCAGAGAAACTACGAGCAGTACTTC. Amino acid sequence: CASSRQDYQRNYEQYF.

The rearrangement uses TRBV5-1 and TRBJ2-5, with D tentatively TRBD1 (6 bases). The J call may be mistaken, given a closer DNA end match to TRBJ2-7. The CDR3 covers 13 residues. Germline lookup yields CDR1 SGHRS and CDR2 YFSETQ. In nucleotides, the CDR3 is TGCGCCAGCAGCTCTACAGGGTCCTACGAGCAGTACTTC. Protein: CASSSTGSYEQYF.

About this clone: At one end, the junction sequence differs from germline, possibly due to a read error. CDR3 region: CASIEPGRGAQYF. The CDR3 DNA reads as TGTGCCAGCATTGAACCTGGGCGGGGGGCCCAGTACTTC. This chain joins TRBV6-1 and TRBJ2-5, with 8 bases that match TRBD2. The CDR3 consists of 13 residues. CDR1 and CDR2 from the germline V gene are MNHNS and SASEGT.

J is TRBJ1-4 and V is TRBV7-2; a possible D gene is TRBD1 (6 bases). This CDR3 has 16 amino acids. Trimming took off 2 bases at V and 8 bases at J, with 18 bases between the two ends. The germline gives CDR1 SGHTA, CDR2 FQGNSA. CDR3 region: CASSLSVGGNGEKLFF. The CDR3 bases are TGTGCCAGCAGCTTATCGGTAGGGGGTAACGGGGAAAAACTGTTTTTT.

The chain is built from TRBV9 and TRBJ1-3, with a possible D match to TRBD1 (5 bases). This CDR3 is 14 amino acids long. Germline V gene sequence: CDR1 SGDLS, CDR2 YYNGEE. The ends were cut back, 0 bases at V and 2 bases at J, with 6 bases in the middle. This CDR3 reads CASSVGTTGNTIYF. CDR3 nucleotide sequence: TGTGCCAGCAGCGTAGGGACAACTGGAAACACCATATATTTT.